This T cell receptor (beta chain) derives from a study of beta chain features in type 1 diabetes. This clone appeared once. Trimming removed 4 bases from V and 5 bases from J, with 12 bases in between. The CDR3 has 13 amino acids. Germline CDR1 and CDR2: SGDLS and YYNGEE. Expressed TCRB transcripts were sequenced because the isolated RNA had all been reverse transcribed beforehand. Assay: immunoSEQ multiplex PCR; the TCRdb copy retains only in-frame clones and omits some. The repertoire holds approximately 400,000 clones, with about 15% as singletons. The TCR comes from a woman in her late teens or twenties in good health. Sequencing was performed on naive CD4+ T cells from blood. This rearrangement joins TRBV9 to TRBJ1-1, with D possibly TRBD1 on 6 matching bases. The CDR3 spells CASSTQQGTEAFF. Written as DNA, the CDR3 is TGTGCCAGCAGCACCCAGCAGGGGACTGAAGCTTTCTTT.